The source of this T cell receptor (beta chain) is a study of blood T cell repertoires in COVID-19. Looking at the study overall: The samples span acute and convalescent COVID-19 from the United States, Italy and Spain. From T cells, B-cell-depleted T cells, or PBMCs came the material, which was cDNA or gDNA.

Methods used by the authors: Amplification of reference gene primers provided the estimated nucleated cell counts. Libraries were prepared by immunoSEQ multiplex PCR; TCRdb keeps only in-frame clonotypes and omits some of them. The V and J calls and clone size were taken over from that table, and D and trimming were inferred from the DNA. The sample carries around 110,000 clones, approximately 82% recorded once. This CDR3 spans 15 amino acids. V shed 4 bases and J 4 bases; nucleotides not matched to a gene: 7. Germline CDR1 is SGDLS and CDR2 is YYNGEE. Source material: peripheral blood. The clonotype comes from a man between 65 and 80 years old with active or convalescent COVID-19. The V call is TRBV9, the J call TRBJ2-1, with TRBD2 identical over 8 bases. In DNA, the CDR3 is TGTGCCAGCAGCCCCGGAATAGCGGGGTACAATGAGCAGTTCTTC. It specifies CASSPGIAGYNEQFF.